This paragraph reports one T cell receptor beta chain. What antigen it recognizes has not been identified. Qualities for individual bases were not recorded, and no much larger clone is one base off. The germline V gene (reference sequence) provides CDR1 GTSNPN and CDR2 SVGIG. Measured from the cysteine to the phenylalanine, the CDR3 is 13 residues long. Of all the DNA, just the CDR3 is kept, 39 bases in frame from base 1. The V end loses 8 bases and the J end loses 3 bases, and a stretch of 15 bases separates them. This sample stems from a study of CD8+ T cells in alopecia areata (dated by TCRdb to 2017 to 2018). Context from the whole study: The treated patients took part in an open-label pilot trial in which moderate-to-severe alopecia areata was treated with oral tofacitinib at 5 to 10 mg twice daily. Biopsies were taken from tofacitinib-treated patients at baseline and again at 4 and 24 weeks into treatment, and several of those patients also had a later scalp biopsy. Clonality in the scalp was compared among normal scalp (n=4), patchy alopecia areata scalp (n=8), and alopecia totalis/universalis scalp (n=8). immunoSEQ multiplex PCR using 35 Vbeta forward primers and 13 Jbeta reverse primers was used to amplify TCRbeta CDR3 regions. The RNA source kit depended on sample type: the PAXgene miRNA kit for fixed scalp, the miRNeasy kit for PBMCs, and the RNeasy kit for mouse skin. On the human side, TCRbeta sequencing was run on scalp tissue and on sorted CD4+ and CD8+ peripheral blood T cells from healthy controls and from alopecia areata patients with either patchy or totalis/universalis disease. The study used high-throughput TCRbeta sequencing to examine T cell clonal expansion in alopecia areata, in both the C3H/HeJ mouse model and human patients. Patients stayed on tofacitinib for 6 to 18 months and then had 6 months of follow-up off drug so that delayed response and recurrence could be assessed.

General study outcomes and caveats: Compared with normal scalp, lesional scalp, particularly in alopecia totalis/universalis, had higher clonality and more expanded CD8+ clones, which suggests antigenic drive. Unlike mouse skin, where gammadelta T cells dominate, normal human skin contains resident alphabeta T cells that get sequenced too, which complicates analysis of the scalp TCR repertoire. Shared TCR sequences between patients were less evident than in mice, which may be partly attributable to HLA diversity in the patient population.

The time point label, read with the paper, signifies: baseline before oral tofacitinib. Peripheral blood and lesional scalp punch biopsies were obtained from patients with alopecia areata. After PBMCs were isolated by density centrifugation and stained for CD3, CD4 and CD8, a FACSAria was used to sort CD4+ and CD8+ T cells. Library construction relied on the immunoSEQ multiplex PCR assay. RNA was extracted from all samples and reverse transcribed into cDNA as template for TCR sequencing. SuperScript III was used to make first-strand cDNA, primed with a 2:1 mix of oligo-dT and random hexamers. A synthetic immune receptor repertoire was used to assess amplification bias, and residual bias was removed computationally. Regarding the original processing steps: Raw reads were preprocessed to remove errors, and CDR3 was defined according to IMGT conventions as the region from the conserved cysteine to phenylalanine. Clonality was calculated as 1 minus Shannon entropy normalized by log2 of the number of productive unique TCRs. Whether scalp clones were CD4 or CD8 was inferred by matching scalp TCRbeta sequences against CD4 and CD8 repertoires sorted from blood. In TCRdb, the immuneACCESS table is reduced to in-frame sequences with V and J assigned. These tables do not hold every clone; where another copy was compared, an unresolved V gene accounts for under half, and the others remain unexplained. V and J calls and clone size follow that table, whereas D and trimming were derived from the DNA. The sample data list some 170,000 clones, and 65% to 75% of these were observed just once. Of the sample, more than 9.5% is held by the ten largest clones.

The chain was built from TRBV30 and TRBJ2-3; the D gene could be TRBD1 or TRBD2, each one agreeing over 6 bases. This sequence originates from a human donor with alopecia areata. The sample in question was CD8+ T cells sorted from blood, obtained at week 0. The sequenced DNA is TGTGCCGGTAAGGGGGGATGGACAGATACGCAGTATTTT. Translated, this is CAGKGGWTDTQYF.